The 18 T cell receptor beta chains listed next were all sequenced from one sample in a study of PD-1 blockade in classical Hodgkin lymphoma. Here immunoSEQ multiplex PCR was the method, and the copy in TCRdb shows in-frame clones only, minus some. The repertoire holds roughly 10,000 clones, just over 85% seen once, with approximately 15% in the top ten. Time point described: newly diagnosed, previously untreated cHL patient sample. Magnetic negative selection was used to purify CD8+ T cells from thawed PBMCs. The sample consisted of CD8+ T cells from blood. The receptors originated from a human donor with classical Hodgkin lymphoma.

The chain has TRBV9 and TRBJ2-1, with D unresolved. This CDR3 region has 16 residues. Per the germline V gene, CDR1 is SGDLS and CDR2 is YYNGEE. Trimming removed 4 bases from V and 1 base from J, with 15 bases in between. The CDR3 DNA sequence: TGTGCCAGCAGCCTAGGGTCCCTGGGGTCCTACAATGAGCAGTTCTTC. Translating it yields CASSLGSLGSYNEQFF.

CDR3 amino acids: CASSQDPGGSLMNGYTF. The CDR3 nucleotides read TGCGCCAGCAGCCAAGATCCAGGGGGCTCTCTCATGAATGGCTACACCTTC. The chain combines TRBV4-1 with TRBJ1-2; 8 positions match TRBD1. From germline, CDR1 is MGHRA and CDR2 YSYEKL. The CDR3 runs to 17 residues. Germline trimming cut 0 bases from V and 6 bases from J; bases unmatched to any gene: 12.

V is TRBV6-4 and J is TRBJ2-2, with TRBD1 identical over 9 bases. V was clipped by 5 bases and J by 6 bases; unmatched bases: 10. The CDR3 runs to 16 residues. Germline CDR1 is MRHNA and CDR2 is SNTAGT. The CDR3 is CASSRTGQGSPGELFF. The DNA of the CDR3 is TGTGCCAGCAGTCGTACGGGACAGGGATCCCCCGGGGAGCTGTTTTTT.

The chain is built from TRBV9 and TRBJ1-1; D gene ambiguous. V lost 4 bases to trimming and J lost 3 bases, with 16 bases between them. The CDR3 has 15 amino acids. CDR1 and CDR2 (germline): SGDLS, YYNGEE. The CDR3 sequence is CASSPRIGGDTEAFF. CDR3 in DNA: TGTGCCAGCAGCCCTAGAATCGGTGGGGACACTGAAGCTTTCTTT.

The chain uses TRBV7-2 and TRBJ2-5; no reliable D call. The germline V gene encodes CDR1 SGHTA and CDR2 FQGNSA. The CDR3 extends over 11 amino acids. V lost 1 base, J lost 5 bases, and 2 bases lay in between. This chain's CDR3 is CASSLVETQYF. Written as DNA, the CDR3 is TGTGCCAGCAGCTTAGTCGAGACCCAGTACTTC.

The chain combines TRBV5-1 with TRBJ1-2; D may be TRBD1 (6 bases). V lost 4 bases and J lost 7, with 20 bases in between. Germline assignment: CDR1 SGHRS and CDR2 YFSETQ. The CDR3 has 15 residues. The CDR3: CASSPTGGEFSGYTF. The CDR3 region has the DNA TGCGCCAGCAGCCCGACAGGTGGGGAATTTAGTGGCTACACCTTC.

The chain joins TRBV4-1 to TRBJ2-7; TRBD1 is a possible D gene (6 bases). V lost 4 bases and J lost 3, with 10 bases in between. Looked up from germline, CDR1 is MGHRA and CDR2 is YSYEKL. The CDR3 extends over 13 amino acids. The CDR3 bases are TGCGCCAGCAGCCTACAGGGAATCTACGAGCAGTACTTC. This encodes CASSLQGIYEQYF.

The genes are TRBV28 and TRBJ2-1; the match to TRBD1 covers 7 bases. The trim removed 4 bases at V and 13 bases at J, leaving 4 bases unmatched. From germline, CDR1 is MDHEN and CDR2 SYDVKM. The length of the CDR3 is 11 residues. DNA for the CDR3: TGTGCCAGCAGTTCCCGGGACAGACAGTTCTTC. As protein: CASSSRDRQFF.

This clone appeared a single time. J is TRBJ2-3 and V is TRBV5-4; 10 nucleotides match TRBD2. V shed 4 bases and J 4 bases; nucleotides not matched to a gene: 6. There are 15 residues in the CDR3. Germline V gene sequence: CDR1 SGHNT, CDR2 YYREEE (reference sequence). This chain's CDR3 is CASSQGTSVADTQYF. CDR3 bases: TGTGCCAGCAGCCAGGGGACTAGCGTGGCAGATACGCAGTATTTT.

The chain uses TRBV9 and TRBJ2-7; D uncertain. This CDR3 is 13 amino acids long. The V and J ends lost 0 bases and 5 bases respectively, with 9 bases between them. CDR1 and CDR2 (germline): SGDLS, YYNGEE. In DNA form, the CDR3 reads TGTGCCAGCAGCGTAGAAGGACGTAACGAGCAGTACTTC. Amino acids: CASSVEGRNEQYF.

J is TRBJ2-5 and V is TRBV11-2; 9 nucleotides line up with TRBD2. The CDR3 has 17 amino acids. Losses at the gene ends were 4 bases for V and 5 bases for J; bases not matched to a gene: 14. Germline-derived CDR1 and CDR2 are SGHAT and FQNNGV. CDR3 DNA: TGTGCCAGCAGCTACTCCTGGAATAGCGGGGGTCAGGAGACCCAGTACTTC. As protein: CASSYSWNSGGQETQYF.

The CDR3 sequence is CASSQRTFGDEQYF. As DNA, the CDR3 is TGTGCCAGCAGCCAACGGACTTTCGGCGACGAGCAGTACTTC. The genes are TRBV14 and TRBJ2-5, with D possibly matching TRBD2 (5 bases). The DNA matches TRBJ2-7 better at its end, which makes the J call doubtful. This CDR3 comprises 14 residues. Germline loops: CDR1 SGHDN, CDR2 FVKESK.

CDR3 nucleotide sequence: TGTGCCAGCAGCCGTGGGGGGACCCCTTCCTACGAGCAGTACTTC. As protein: CASSRGGTPSYEQYF. The rearrangement joins TRBV11-2 to TRBJ2-7, with a possible D match to TRBD2 (6 bases). The CDR3 length is 15 residues. The germline CDR1 and CDR2 sequences are SGHAT and FQNNGV. Trimming left V 5 bases short and J 1 base short, with 15 bases between.

J is TRBJ2-3 and V is TRBV5-1; TRBD2 aligns across 13 bases. With 4 bases clipped from V and 0 bases from J, the junction kept 8 bases outside the gene matches. Germline V CDR1 and CDR2: SGHRS, YFSETQ. This CDR3 region has 18 residues. The CDR3 protein is CASSPIGLAGDSTDTQYF. In nucleotides, the CDR3 is TGCGCCAGCAGCCCAATCGGACTAGCGGGGGATAGCACAGATACGCAGTATTTT.

The chain links TRBV30 to TRBJ2-6, with D unclear. V was cut by 0 bases and J by 2 bases, with 11 bases left in between. The CDR3 is made up of 16 amino acids. Looked up from germline, CDR1 is GTSNPN and CDR2 is SVGIG (reference sequence). The CDR3, as DNA: TGTGCCTGGAGTGTCAATACGGGCCCTGGGGCCAACGTCCTGACTTTC. Protein: CAWSVNTGPGANVLTF.

The chain has TRBV15 and TRBJ2-7, with 8 bases lining up with TRBD1. Germline trimming cut 8 bases from V and 3 bases from J; bases unmatched to any gene: 12. The CDR3 loop spans 15 amino acids. Germline V gene lookup returns CDR1 LNHNV and CDR2 YYDKDF (reference sequence). For the CDR3, the DNA is TGTGCCACCCAGGCCAAAGGACAGGGCAACTACGAGCAGTACTTC. Its translation: CATQAKGQGNYEQYF.

This chain connects TRBV27 to TRBJ1-2; weak D call: TRBD1 (5 bases). Trimming pared 1 base from V and 4 bases from J, leaving 10 bases between. The CDR3 is 14 residues long. Germline lookup yields CDR1 MNHEY and CDR2 SMNVEV (reference sequence). The DNA for the CDR3 is TGTGCCAGCAGTTTATACCCCGGGGCCTATGGCTACACCTTC. This encodes CASSLYPGAYGYTF.

The chain is built from TRBV4-1 and TRBJ2-1; D is perhaps TRBD1 (5 bases). Trimming cost V 1 base and J 8 bases, with 12 bases left between them. Germline CDR1 and CDR2: MGHRA and YSYEKL. The CDR3 sequence is 14 residues long. In DNA, the CDR3 is TGCGCCAGCAGCCAAGTGATCAGGGTACATGAGCAGTTCTTC. Its protein product is CASSQVIRVHEQFF.